The text below deals with one T cell receptor beta chain. This specimen includes other DNA sequences encoding the same CDR3. This CDR3 is 12 amino acids long. Germline V gene lookup returns CDR1 LNHDA and CDR2 SQIVND (reference sequence). V dropped 4 bases and J dropped 4 bases, with 7 bases sitting between them. This sample was taken from a study of beta chain features in type 1 diabetes. Expressed TCRB transcripts were sequenced after all isolated RNA was converted to cDNA. Mean read depth for naive, central memory and regulatory T cell samples was around 3.5 million reads. The table came from immunoSEQ multiplex PCR; TCRdb's copy has only in-frame clones and leaves some out. The data hold under 300,000 clones, with 25% to 30% observed a single time.

This sequence joins TRBV19 and TRBJ1-2, with no clear D. Sequences were obtained from central memory CD4+ T cells from blood. This clonotype was obtained from a man under 40 in good health. The CDR3: CASSTDFYGYTF. The CDR3 region has the DNA TGTGCCAGTAGTACCGACTTCTATGGCTACACCTTC.